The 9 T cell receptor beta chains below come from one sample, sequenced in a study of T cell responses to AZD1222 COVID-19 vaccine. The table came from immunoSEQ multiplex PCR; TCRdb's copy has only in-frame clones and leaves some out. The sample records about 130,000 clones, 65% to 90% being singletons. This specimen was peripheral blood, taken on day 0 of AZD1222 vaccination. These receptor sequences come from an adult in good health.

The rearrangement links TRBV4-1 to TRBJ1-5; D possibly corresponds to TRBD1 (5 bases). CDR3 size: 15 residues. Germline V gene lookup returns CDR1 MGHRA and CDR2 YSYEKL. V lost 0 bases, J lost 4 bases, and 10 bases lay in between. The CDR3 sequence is CASSQEAGFNQPQHF. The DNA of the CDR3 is TGCGCCAGCAGCCAAGAGGCAGGGTTTAATCAGCCCCAGCATTTT.

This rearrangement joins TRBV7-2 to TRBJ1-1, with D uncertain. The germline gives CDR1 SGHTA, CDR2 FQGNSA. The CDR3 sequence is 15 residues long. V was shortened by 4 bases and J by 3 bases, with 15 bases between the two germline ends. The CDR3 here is CASSSIVDTYTEAFF. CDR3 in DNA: TGTGCCAGCAGCTCGATAGTAGACACCTACACTGAAGCTTTCTTT.

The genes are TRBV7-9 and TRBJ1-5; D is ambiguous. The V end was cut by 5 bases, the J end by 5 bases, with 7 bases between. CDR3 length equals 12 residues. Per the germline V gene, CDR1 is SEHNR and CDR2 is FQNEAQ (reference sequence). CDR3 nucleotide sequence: TGTGCCAGCAGCCGTGGGGATCAGCCCCAGCATTTT. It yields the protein CASSRGDQPQHF.

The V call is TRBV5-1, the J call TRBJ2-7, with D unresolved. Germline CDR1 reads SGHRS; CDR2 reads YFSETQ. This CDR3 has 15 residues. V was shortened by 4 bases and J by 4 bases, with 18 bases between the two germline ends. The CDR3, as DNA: TGCGCCAGCAGCGCCTCGACTGGTAGAGAGTACGAGCAGTACTTC. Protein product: CASSASTGREYEQYF. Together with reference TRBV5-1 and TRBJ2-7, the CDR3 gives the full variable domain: KAGVTQTPRYLIKTRGQQVTLSCSPISGHRSVSWYQQTPGQGLQFLFEYFSETQRNKGNFPGRFSGRQFSNSRSEMNVSTLELGDSALYLCASSASTGREYEQYFGPGTRLTVT.

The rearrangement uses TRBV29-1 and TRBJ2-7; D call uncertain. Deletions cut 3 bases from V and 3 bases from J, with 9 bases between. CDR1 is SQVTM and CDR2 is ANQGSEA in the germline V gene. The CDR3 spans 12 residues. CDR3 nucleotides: TGCAGCGTTGAGGGCGGTTTCTACGAGCAGTACTTC. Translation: CSVEGGFYEQYF.

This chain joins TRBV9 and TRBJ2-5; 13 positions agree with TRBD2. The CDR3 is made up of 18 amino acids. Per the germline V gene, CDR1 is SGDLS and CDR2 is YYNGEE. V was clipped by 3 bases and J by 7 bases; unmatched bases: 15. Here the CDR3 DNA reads TGTGCCAGCAGCGCTGGTCCCAGGACTAGCGGGGGAGAAGGGACCCAGTACTTC. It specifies CASSAGPRTSGGEGTQYF.

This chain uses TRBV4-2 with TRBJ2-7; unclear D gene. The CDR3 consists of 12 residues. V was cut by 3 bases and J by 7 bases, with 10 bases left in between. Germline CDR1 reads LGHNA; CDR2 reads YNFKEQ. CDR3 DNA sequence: TGTGCCAGCAGCCAGCCTAGAGCGGAGCAGTACTTC. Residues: CASSQPRAEQYF.

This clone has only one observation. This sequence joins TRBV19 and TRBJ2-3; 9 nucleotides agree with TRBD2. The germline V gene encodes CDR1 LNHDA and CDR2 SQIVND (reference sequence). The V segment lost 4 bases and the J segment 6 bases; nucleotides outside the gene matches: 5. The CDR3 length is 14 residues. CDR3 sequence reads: CASSRAGGQDTQYF. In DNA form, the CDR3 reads TGTGCCAGTAGTAGGGCGGGGGGGCAGGATACGCAGTATTTT. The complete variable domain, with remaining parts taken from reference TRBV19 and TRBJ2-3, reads DGGITQSPKYLFRKEGQNVTLSCEQNLNHDAMYWYRQDPGQGLRLIYYSQIVNDFQKGDIAEGYSVSREKKESFPLTVTSAQKNPTAFYLCASSRAGGQDTQYFGPGTRLTVL.

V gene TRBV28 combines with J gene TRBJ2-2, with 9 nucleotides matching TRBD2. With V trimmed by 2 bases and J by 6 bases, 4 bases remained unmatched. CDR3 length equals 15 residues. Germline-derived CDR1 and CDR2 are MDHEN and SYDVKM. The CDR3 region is CASSLLAGGPGELFF. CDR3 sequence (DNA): TGTGCCAGCAGTTTACTTGCGGGGGGGCCCGGGGAGCTGTTTTTT.